This T cell receptor (beta chain) was recorded in a study of blood T cell repertoires in COVID-19. As for the study in general: Researchers got acute and convalescent COVID-19 samples from the United States, Italy and Spain. T cells, B-cell-depleted T cells, or PBMCs provided the cDNA or gDNA that served as material.

Profiling relied on immunoSEQ multiplex PCR, and the TCRdb table lists in-frame clones only, not all of them. The table shows fewer than 400,000 clones, with about nine tenths occurring only once. This CDR3 has 16 amino acids. Trimming removed 0 bases from V and 0 bases from J, with 10 bases in between. Per the germline V gene, CDR1 is SGHRS and CDR2 is YFSETQ. Participants were aged about 18 to 90 years, lived in under 30 US areas, and enrolled virtually. The study assigned cohorts using participant-reported clinical history. The material sequenced was PBMCs or T cells enriched from blood (not recorded which). The receptor was derived from a man aged 60 to 75 who had recovered from COVID-19. The V and J genes are TRBV5-1 and TRBJ2-1, with D tentatively TRBD2 (5 bases). The CDR3 region is CASSLGPADSYNEQFF. The CDR3 coding sequence is TGCGCCAGCAGCTTGGGGCCAGCGGACTCCTACAATGAGCAGTTCTTC.